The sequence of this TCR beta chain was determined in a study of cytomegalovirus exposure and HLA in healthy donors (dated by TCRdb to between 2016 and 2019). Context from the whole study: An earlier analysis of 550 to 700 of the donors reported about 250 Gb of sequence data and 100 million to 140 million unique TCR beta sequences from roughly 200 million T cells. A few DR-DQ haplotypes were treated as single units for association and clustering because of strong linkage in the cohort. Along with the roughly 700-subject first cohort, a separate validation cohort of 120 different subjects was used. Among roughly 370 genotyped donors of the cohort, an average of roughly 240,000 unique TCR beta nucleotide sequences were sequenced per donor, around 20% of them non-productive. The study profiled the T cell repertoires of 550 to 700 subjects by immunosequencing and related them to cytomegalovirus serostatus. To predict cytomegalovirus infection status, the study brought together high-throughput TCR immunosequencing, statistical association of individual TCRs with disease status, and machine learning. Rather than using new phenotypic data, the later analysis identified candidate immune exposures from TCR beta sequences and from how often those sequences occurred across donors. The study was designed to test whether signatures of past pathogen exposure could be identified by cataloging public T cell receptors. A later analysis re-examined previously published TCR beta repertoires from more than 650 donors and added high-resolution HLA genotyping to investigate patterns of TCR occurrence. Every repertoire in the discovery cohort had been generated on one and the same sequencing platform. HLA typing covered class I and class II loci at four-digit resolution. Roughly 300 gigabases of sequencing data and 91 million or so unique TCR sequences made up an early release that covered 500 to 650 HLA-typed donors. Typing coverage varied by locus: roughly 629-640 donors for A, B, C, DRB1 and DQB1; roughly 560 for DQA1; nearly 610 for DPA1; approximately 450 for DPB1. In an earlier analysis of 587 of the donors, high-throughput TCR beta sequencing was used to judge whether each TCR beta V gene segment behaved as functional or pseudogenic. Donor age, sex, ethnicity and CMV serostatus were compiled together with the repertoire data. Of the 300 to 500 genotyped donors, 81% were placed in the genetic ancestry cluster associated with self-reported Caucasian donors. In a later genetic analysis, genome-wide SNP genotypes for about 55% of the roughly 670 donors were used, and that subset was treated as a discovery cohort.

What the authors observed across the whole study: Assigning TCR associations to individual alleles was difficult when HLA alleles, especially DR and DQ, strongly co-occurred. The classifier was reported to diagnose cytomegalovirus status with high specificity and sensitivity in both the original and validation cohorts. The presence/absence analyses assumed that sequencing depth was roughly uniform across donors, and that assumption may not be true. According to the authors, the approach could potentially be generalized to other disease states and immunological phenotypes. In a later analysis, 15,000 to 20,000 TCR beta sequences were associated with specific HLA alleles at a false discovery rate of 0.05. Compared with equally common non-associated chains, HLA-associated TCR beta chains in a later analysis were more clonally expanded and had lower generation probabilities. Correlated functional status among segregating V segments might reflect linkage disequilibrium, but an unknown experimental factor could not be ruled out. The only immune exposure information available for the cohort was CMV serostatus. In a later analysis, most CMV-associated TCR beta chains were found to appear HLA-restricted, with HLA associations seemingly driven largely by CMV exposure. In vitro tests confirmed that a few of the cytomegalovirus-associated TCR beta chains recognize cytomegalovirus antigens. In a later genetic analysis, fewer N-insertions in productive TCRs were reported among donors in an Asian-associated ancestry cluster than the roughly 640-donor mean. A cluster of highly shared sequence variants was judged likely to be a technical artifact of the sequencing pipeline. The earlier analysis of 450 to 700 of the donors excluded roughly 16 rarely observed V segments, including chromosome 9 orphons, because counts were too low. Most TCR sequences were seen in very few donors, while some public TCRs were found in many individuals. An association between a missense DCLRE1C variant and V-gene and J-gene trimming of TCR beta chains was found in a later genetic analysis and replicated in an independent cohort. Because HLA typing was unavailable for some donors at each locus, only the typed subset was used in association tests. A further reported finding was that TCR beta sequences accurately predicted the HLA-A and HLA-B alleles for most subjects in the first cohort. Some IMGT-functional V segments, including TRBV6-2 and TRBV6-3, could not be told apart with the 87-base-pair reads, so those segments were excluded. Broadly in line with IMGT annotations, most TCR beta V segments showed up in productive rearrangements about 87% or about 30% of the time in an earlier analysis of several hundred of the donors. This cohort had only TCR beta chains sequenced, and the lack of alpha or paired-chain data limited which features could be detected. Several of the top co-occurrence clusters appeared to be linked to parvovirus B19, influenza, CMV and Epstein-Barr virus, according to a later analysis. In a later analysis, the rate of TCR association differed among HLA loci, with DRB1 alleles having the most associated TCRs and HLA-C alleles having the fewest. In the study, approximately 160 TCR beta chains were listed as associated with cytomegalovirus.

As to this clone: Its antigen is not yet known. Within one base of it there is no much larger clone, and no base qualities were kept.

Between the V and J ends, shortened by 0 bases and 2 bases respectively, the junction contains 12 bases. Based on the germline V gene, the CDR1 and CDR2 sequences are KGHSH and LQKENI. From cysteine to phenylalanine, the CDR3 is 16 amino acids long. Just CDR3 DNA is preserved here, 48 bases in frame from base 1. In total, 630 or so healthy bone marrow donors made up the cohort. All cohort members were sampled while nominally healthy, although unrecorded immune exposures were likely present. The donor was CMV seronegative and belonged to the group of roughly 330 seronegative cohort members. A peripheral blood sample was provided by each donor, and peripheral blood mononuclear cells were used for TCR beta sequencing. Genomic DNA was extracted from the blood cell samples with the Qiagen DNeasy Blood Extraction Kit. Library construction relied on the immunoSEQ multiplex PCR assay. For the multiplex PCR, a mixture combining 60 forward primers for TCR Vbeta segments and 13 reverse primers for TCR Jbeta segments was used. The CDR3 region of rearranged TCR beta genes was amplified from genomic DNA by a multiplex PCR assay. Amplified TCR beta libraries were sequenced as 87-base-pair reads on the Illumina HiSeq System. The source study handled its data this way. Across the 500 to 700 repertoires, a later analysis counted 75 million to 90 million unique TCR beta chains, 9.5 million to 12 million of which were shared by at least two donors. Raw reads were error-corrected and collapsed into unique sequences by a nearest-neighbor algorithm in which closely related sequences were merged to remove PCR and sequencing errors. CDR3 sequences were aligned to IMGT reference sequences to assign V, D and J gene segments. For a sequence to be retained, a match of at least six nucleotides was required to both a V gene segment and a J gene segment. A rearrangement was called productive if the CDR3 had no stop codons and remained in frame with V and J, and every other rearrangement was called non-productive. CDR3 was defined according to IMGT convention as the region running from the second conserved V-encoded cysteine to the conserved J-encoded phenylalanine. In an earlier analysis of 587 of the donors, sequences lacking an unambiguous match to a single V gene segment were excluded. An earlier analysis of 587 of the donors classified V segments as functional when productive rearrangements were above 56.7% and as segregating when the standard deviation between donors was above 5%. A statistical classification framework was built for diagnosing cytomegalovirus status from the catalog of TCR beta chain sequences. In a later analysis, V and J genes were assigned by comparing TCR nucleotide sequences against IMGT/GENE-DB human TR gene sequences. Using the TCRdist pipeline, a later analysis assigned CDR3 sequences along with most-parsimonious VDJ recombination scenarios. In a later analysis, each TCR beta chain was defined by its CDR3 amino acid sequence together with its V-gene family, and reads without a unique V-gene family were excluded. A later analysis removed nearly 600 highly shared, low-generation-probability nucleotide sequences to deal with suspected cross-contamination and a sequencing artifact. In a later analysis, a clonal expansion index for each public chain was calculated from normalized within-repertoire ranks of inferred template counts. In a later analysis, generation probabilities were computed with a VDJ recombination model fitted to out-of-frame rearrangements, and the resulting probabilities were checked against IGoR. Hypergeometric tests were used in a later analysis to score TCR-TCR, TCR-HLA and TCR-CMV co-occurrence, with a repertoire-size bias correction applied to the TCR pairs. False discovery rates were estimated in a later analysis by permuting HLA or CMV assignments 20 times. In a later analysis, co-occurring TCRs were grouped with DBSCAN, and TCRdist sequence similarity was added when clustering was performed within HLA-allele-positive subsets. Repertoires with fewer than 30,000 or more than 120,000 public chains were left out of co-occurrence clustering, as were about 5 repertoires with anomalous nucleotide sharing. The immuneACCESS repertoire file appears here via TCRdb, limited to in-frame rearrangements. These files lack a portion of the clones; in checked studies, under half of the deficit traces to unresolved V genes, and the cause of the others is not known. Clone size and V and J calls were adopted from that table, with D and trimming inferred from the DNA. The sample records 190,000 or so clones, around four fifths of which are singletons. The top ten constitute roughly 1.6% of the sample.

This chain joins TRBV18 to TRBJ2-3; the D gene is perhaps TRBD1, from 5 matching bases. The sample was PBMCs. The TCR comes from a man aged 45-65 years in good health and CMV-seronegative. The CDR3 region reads CASSPPRQGLTDTQYF. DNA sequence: TGTGCCAGCTCACCACCCCGGCAGGGCCTCACAGATACGCAGTATTTT.